The 7 T cell receptor beta chains reported below all come from one sample, sequenced in a study of T cell responses to AZD1222 COVID-19 vaccine. TCRdb's copy holds only in-frame clones and misses some; the assay was immunoSEQ multiplex PCR. The sample lists tens of thousands of clones; about four fifths were seen once. Specimen: peripheral blood, collected 28 days after the second AZD1222 dose. These receptors were collected from an adult who received the AZD1222 COVID-19 vaccine.

The chain has TRBV2 and TRBJ1-1; D is unclear. V was trimmed by 7 bases and J by 0 bases, leaving 6 bases between them. This CDR3 spans 12 amino acids. Germline-derived CDR1 and CDR2 are SNHLY and FYNNEI. The CDR3 coding sequence is TGTGCCAGCAAGGGAATGAACACTGAAGCTTTCTTT. It yields the protein CASKGMNTEAFF.

V usage is TRBV29-1 and J usage is TRBJ1-4; 7 bases are a match to TRBD1. J gave up 5 bases and V 6 bases, and 9 bases lay outside the gene matches. Germline values: CDR1 SQVTM, CDR2 ANQGSEA. CDR3 length: 14 amino acids. This chain's CDR3 is CSVRPGTANEKLFF. The CDR3 DNA follows: TGCAGCGTCCGACCCGGGACAGCAAATGAAAAACTGTTTTTT.

The table lists this clone with many counts. The chain joins TRBV12-5 to TRBJ1-6, with a weak D call TRBD1 (6 bases). This CDR3 contains 19 residues. V was cut by 1 base and J by 11 bases, with 27 bases left in between. From germline, CDR1 is LGHNT and CDR2 FRNRAP. This CDR3 is CASGLDPRGLFISSAPLHF. CDR3 DNA sequence: TGTGCTAGTGGTTTGGATCCCAGGGGACTTTTTATCTCTTCAGCACCCCTCCACTTT.

The count of this clone is one. The chain employs TRBV14 and TRBJ2-2, with 10 bases identical to TRBD2. The germline V gene encodes CDR1 SGHDN and CDR2 FVKESK. CDR3 length: 16 amino acids. Trimming at V came to 3 bases and at J to 4 bases, leaving 5 bases not matched to a gene. The CDR3 bases are TGTGCCAGCAGCCATACTTTAGCGGGGGGCACCGGGGAGCTGTTTTTT. Its protein is CASSHTLAGGTGELFF.

V usage is TRBV19 and J usage is TRBJ2-4; D is unresolved. This CDR3 has 15 residues. In germline, CDR1 is LNHDA, CDR2 SQIVND (reference sequence). V gave up 7 bases and J gave up 4 bases, with 17 bases separating them. CDR3 nucleotides: TGTGCCAGTAATGACGTCGGGCAGCTAAAAAACATTCAGTACTTC. Amino acids: CASNDVGQLKNIQYF.

V is TRBV19 and J is TRBJ1-3; D uncertain. Germline CDR1 and CDR2: LNHDA and SQIVND (reference sequence). The V and J ends lost 8 bases and 0 bases respectively, with 11 bases between them. CDR3 length: 14 residues. The CDR3: CASGQLSSGNTIYF. Written as DNA, the CDR3 is TGTGCCAGTGGTCAATTGAGCTCTGGAAACACCATATATTTT.

The chain recombines TRBV7-6 with TRBJ2-3, with TRBD2 identical over 8 bases. V shed 1 base and J 3 bases; nucleotides not matched to a gene: 12. This CDR3 contains 18 residues. Germline values: CDR1 SGHVS, CDR2 FNYEAQ. The CDR3 DNA reads as TGTGCCAGCAGCTTAGACACGGGCGGGGGGACCTCTACAGATACGCAGTATTTT. It yields the protein CASSLDTGGGTSTDTQYF. Drawing the rest from reference TRBV7-6 and TRBJ2-3, the complete variable domain is GAGVSQSPRYKVTKRGQDVALRCDPISGHVSLYWYRQALGQGPEFLTYFNYEAQQDKSGLPNDRFSAERPEGSISTLTIQRTEQRDSAMYRCASSLDTGGGTSTDTQYFGPGTRLTVL.